Listed here are 3 T cell receptor beta chains from one sample, sequenced in a study of cytomegalovirus exposure and HLA in healthy donors. Generated by immunoSEQ multiplex PCR, the TCRdb table keeps only in-frame clones and is missing some. Found here are roughly 150,000 clones, around 80% of them singletons; the top ten hold approximately 30%. The sample comprised PBMCs. The receptor source for this set is a man younger than 40 in good health and CMV-seropositive.

This clone was recorded a few times. In the same sample, other DNA sequences code for this CDR3. The chain has TRBV7-2 and TRBJ1-2, with D perhaps TRBD1 (6 bases). CDR3 length equals 14 residues. CDR1 and CDR2 from the germline V gene are SGHTA and FQGNSA. The V and J ends lost 5 bases and 2 bases respectively, with 12 bases between them. The CDR3 is CASSTRQANYGYTF. CDR3 sequence (DNA): TGTGCCAGCAGCACCCGACAGGCCAACTATGGCTACACCTTC.

This clone was counted a few times. This chain connects TRBV11-2 to TRBJ2-7, with 9 bases aligning to TRBD1. Germline loops: CDR1 SGHAT, CDR2 FQNNGV. The length of the CDR3 is 15 residues. The V segment lost 5 bases and the J segment 7 bases; nucleotides outside the gene matches: 12. For the CDR3, the DNA is TGTGCCAGCAGCCTGGGACAGGGAAAAGGGATGGAGCAGTACTTC. Residues: CASSLGQGKGMEQYF.

The chain has TRBV5-1 and TRBJ2-3; D unclear. Per germline, CDR1 SGHRS and CDR2 YFSETQ. This CDR3 region has 11 residues. Trimming left V 5 bases short and J 4 bases short, with 5 bases between. The chain's CDR3 is CASRAADTQYF. DNA for the CDR3: TGCGCCAGCAGGGCGGCAGATACGCAGTATTTT.